Listed here are 13 T cell receptor beta chains from one sample, sequenced in a study of cytomegalovirus exposure and HLA in healthy donors. Use of 60 Vbeta and 13 Jbeta primers characterized the PCR. Measured with immunoSEQ multiplex PCR; TCRdb has only the in-frame clones, and not every one. The repertoire consists of more than 95,000 clones, with approximately 80% occurring once and the leading ten covering around 4.5%. The specimen was PBMCs. Receptors originate from a man aged 25-45 years in good health and CMV-seropositive.

J is TRBJ1-6 and V is TRBV6-5, with no clear D. Germline loops: CDR1 MNHEY, CDR2 SVGAGI. CDR3 size: 13 residues. Trimming removed 2 bases at V and 10 bases at J, with 9 bases between. The CDR3 is CASSYEVRSPLHF. The CDR3 coding sequence is TGTGCCAGCAGTTACGAGGTTCGGTCACCCCTCCACTTT.

This clone was seen a few times. V gene TRBV7-8 combines with J gene TRBJ1-4; D is ambiguous. This CDR3 comprises 13 residues. The germline V gene encodes CDR1 SGHVS and CDR2 FQNEAQ. The V gene lost 0 bases and the J gene lost 10 bases, with 9 bases spanning the gap. The DNA of the CDR3 is TGTGCCAGCAGCTTAGCGCTGCGGGTAAAACTGTTTTTT. As protein: CASSLALRVKLFF. Full variable domain (missing parts from reference TRBV7-8 and TRBJ1-4): GAGVSQSPRYKVAKRGQDVALRCDPISGHVSLFWYQQALGQGPEFLTYFQNEAQLDKSGLPSDRFFAERPEGSVSTLKIQRTQQEDSAVYLCASSLALRVKLFFGSGTQLSVL.

The J gene is TRBJ1-2, the V gene TRBV25-1; the match to TRBD1 covers 11 bases. CDR1 and CDR2 from the germline V gene are MGHDK and SYGVNS. CDR3 length: 14 residues. V lost 6 bases and J lost 3; bases outside the gene matches: 3. The CDR3 loop is CASRGDRGDYGYTF. DNA for the CDR3: TGTGCCAGCAGGGGGGACAGGGGGGACTATGGCTACACCTTC.

The gene calls are TRBV29-1 and TRBJ2-1, with D possibly TRBD1 on 6 matching bases. The CDR3 extends over 12 amino acids. V lost 4 bases, J lost 5 bases, and 9 bases lay in between. Per germline, CDR1 SQVTM and CDR2 ANQGSEA. The CDR3 bases are TGCAGCGTTGGCAGGGGTAACAATGAGCAGTTCTTC. This encodes CSVGRGNNEQFF.

The V and J genes are TRBV19 and TRBJ1-1, with a weak D call TRBD1 (6 bases). Between the trimmed V and J ends, which lost 5 bases and 4 bases, there was a span of 17 bases. Germline V gene data show CDR1 as LNHDA and CDR2 as SQIVND (reference sequence). The CDR3 runs 15 residues. The CDR3 loop reads CASSGPRGGGTEAFF. The CDR3, as DNA: TGTGCCAGTAGTGGCCCCAGGGGCGGTGGCACTGAAGCTTTCTTT. Together with reference TRBV19 and TRBJ1-1, the CDR3 gives the full variable domain: DGGITQSPKYLFRKEGQNVTLSCEQNLNHDAMYWYRQDPGQGLRLIYYSQIVNDFQKGDIAEGYSVSREKKESFPLTVTSAQKNPTAFYLCASSGPRGGGTEAFFGQGTRLTVV.

The chain joins TRBV7-6 to TRBJ2-3; the D is unclear. CDR3 length equals 15 residues. CDR1 is SGHVS and CDR2 is FNYEAQ in the germline V gene. Trimming shortened V by 2 bases and J by 6 bases, and 15 bases separated the two germline ends. The CDR3 coding sequence is TGTGCCAGCAGCTTAACCCCTCACTCCCGGGATACGCAGTATTTT. Its translation: CASSLTPHSRDTQYF.

This chain joins TRBV29-1 and TRBJ1-1; D call uncertain. Trimming stripped 5 bases from V and 3 bases from J, with 10 bases between. This CDR3 comprises 12 residues. Germline CDR1 reads SQVTM; CDR2 reads ANQGSEA. The chain's CDR3 is CSVLTDHTEAFF. CDR3 bases: TGCAGCGTTCTCACAGACCACACTGAAGCTTTCTTT.

The chain links TRBV5-1 to TRBJ2-5; the D is unclear. The germline V and J ends were trimmed by 2 bases and 4 bases, with 9 bases remaining between them. In germline, CDR1 is SGHRS, CDR2 YFSETQ. The CDR3 is 13 residues long. The CDR3 protein is CASSFIVRETQYF. CDR3 coding DNA: TGCGCCAGCAGCTTTATAGTTCGAGAGACCCAGTACTTC.

This clone occurred a few times. The gene calls are TRBV13 and TRBJ2-3; 13 bases fit TRBD2. From germline, CDR1 is PRHDT and CDR2 FYEKMQ (reference sequence). CDR3 length: 16 residues. Unmatched junction bases numbered 7, after V lost 5 bases and J lost 5 bases. In DNA, the CDR3 is TGTGCCAGCAGCCCCCGACTAGCGGGAGGACAAGATACGCAGTATTTT. It encodes CASSPRLAGGQDTQYF.

The gene calls are TRBV7-9 and TRBJ2-2, with D hard to call. Per the germline V gene, CDR1 is SEHNR and CDR2 is FQNEAQ (reference sequence). The length of the CDR3 is 16 residues. The germline V and J ends were trimmed by 5 bases and 1 base, with 14 bases remaining between them. CDR3 in amino acids: CASSRLRGVNTGELFF. The CDR3 DNA reads as TGTGCCAGCAGCCGTCTTCGAGGTGTGAACACCGGGGAGCTGTTTTTT.

The V gene is TRBV9, the J gene TRBJ2-7, with 9 bases that match TRBD1. Germline assignment: CDR1 SGDLS and CDR2 YYNGEE. J gave up 5 bases and V 1 base, and 10 bases lay outside the gene matches. This CDR3 is built from 16 residues. The CDR3 DNA sequence: TGTGCCAGCAGCGTATTCGATGGGACAGGGCCTCACGAGCAGTACTTC. It specifies CASSVFDGTGPHEQYF. Based on the CDR3 plus reference TRBV9 and TRBJ2-7, the full variable domain is DSGVTQTPKHLITATGQRVTLRCSPRSGDLSVYWYQQSLDQGLQFLIQYYNGEERAKGNILERFSAQQFPDLHSELNLSSLELGDSALYFCASSVFDGTGPHEQYFGPGTRLTVT.

The chain recombines TRBV5-4 with TRBJ2-5, with 8 positions matching TRBD2. After removal of 3 bases from V and 6 bases from J, the junction contained 7 bases not matched to a gene. Germline-derived CDR1 and CDR2 are SGHNT and YYREEE (reference sequence). This CDR3 comprises 14 residues. This CDR3 is CASSSRGTSKTQYF. CDR3 sequence (DNA): TGTGCCAGCAGCTCAAGGGGGACTAGTAAGACCCAGTACTTC.

This clone appeared a few times. The V and J genes are TRBV7-9 and TRBJ2-3; TRBD1 matches at 8 bases. With V trimmed by 6 bases and J by 0 bases, 8 bases remained unmatched. There are 16 residues in the CDR3. The V gene's germline CDR1 is SEHNR and CDR2 FQNEAQ (reference sequence). Here the CDR3 DNA reads TGTGCCAGCAGTCTTCTATGGACAGGGAGCACAGATACGCAGTATTTT. Translated: CASSLLWTGSTDTQYF. Full variable domain (missing parts from reference TRBV7-9 and TRBJ2-3): DTGVSQNPRHKITKRGQNVTFRCDPISEHNRLYWYRQTLGQGPEFLTYFQNEAQLEKSRLLSDRFSAERPKGSFSTLEIQRTEQGDSAMYLCASSLLWTGSTDTQYFGPGTRLTVL.